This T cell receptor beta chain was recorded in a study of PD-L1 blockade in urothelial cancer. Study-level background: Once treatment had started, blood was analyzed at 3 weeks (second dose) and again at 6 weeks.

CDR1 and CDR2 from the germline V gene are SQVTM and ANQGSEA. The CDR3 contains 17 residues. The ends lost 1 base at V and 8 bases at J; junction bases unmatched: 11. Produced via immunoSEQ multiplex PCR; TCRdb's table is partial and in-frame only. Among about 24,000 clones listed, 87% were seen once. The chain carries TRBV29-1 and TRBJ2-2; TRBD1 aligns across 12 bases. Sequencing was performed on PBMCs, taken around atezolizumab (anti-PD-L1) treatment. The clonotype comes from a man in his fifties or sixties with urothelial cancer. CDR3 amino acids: CSVEGLPGQGAPGELFF. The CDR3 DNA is TGCAGCGTTGAAGGACTCCCGGGACAGGGGGCCCCGGGGGAGCTGTTTTTT.